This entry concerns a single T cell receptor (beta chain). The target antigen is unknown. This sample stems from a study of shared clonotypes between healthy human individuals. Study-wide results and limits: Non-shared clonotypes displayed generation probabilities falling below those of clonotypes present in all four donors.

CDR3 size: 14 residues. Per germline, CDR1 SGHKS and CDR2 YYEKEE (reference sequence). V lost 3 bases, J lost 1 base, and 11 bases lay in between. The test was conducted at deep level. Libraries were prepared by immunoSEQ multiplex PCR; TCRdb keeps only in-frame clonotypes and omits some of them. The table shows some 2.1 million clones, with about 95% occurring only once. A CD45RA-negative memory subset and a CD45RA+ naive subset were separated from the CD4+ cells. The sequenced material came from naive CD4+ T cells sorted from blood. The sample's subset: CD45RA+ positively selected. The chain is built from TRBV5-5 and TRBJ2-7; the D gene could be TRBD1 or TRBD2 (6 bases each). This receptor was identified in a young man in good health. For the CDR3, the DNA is TGTGCCAGCAGCTCGACGGGGGCGTCCTACGAGCAGTACTTC. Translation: CASSSTGASYEQYF.